Listed here is a single T cell receptor beta chain. This clonotype was seen many times. Its antigen is not yet known. No base qualities exist here, and no much larger clone lies one base off it. Libraries were constructed by 5' RACE. Sequencing was carried out with a NextSeq 500. The TCR library protocol attached a unique molecular identifier to each TCR cDNA molecule to allow correction of PCR and sequencing errors. As for the authors' bioinformatics: Decombinator tools were used for TCR identification, UMI-based error correction and CDR3 extraction. Expanded TCRs were defined as those above a frequency of 2 per 1,000, corresponding to the top 1% of the tumor frequency distribution. Renyi diversity was calculated using the R vegan package after each repertoire was subsampled 100 times to 5,000 TCRs. CDR3 similarity networks were constructed using string-kernel similarity of amino acid triplets, with links drawn between CDR3s whose pairwise similarity was above 0.82. Starting from the raw public reads, TCRdb applied fastp trimming at Q25, assembled clones with MiXCR and retained in-frame beta chains. Records with the same CDR3 protein are collapsed into one entry carrying the most frequent genes and DNA. TCRdb's processing, not the authors', yielded these V and J calls. The sample table contains around 120,000 distinct CDR3 sequences; only one count was recorded for roughly an eighth of them. The ten largest clones take up about 15% of the sample.

The data stem from a study of spatial heterogeneity in lung cancer (dated by TCRdb to about 2019). Some background on the complete study: The donors were fewer than 90 patients from the lung TRACERx cohort who had early-stage, untreated non-small cell lung cancer. Both alpha and beta chains were TCR-sequenced in samples taken at surgery, namely 220 tumor regions, 64 matched nontumor lung samples and 50 to 60 PBMC samples. Nonsynonymous mutation counts, determined by whole-exome sequencing of tumor tissue, were related to TCR repertoire features. The study quantitatively compared TCR alpha and beta repertoires across multiple tumor regions, matched nontumor lung and blood in non-small cell lung cancer. Beta-chain transcripts were consistently detected in greater numbers than alpha-chain transcripts, which likely reflected higher beta-chain transcript abundance. Follow-up PBMC samples were sequenced whenever available, and the median time to follow-up was roughly 2 years after resection. In the raw uncorrected reads, each unique combination of TCR and UMI appeared on average more than ten times. Findings and caveats that apply to the study as a whole: Ubiquitous expanded tumor TCRs were detected in blood more often at tumor resection than at routine follow-up. Confirming at a functional level the hypothesis that regional TCRs recognize regional mutations was considered to require additional single-cell paired TCR alpha and beta sequencing. Only approximately 15 patients were included in the comparisons of baseline and follow-up blood repertoires.

Sample time point, as interpreted from the label and publication: blood at routine non-recurrence follow-up after resection. Without any cell sorting, TCR sequencing was performed on whole RNA extracted either from tumor and nontumor lung tissue or from cryopreserved PBMC samples. Patients were selected for TCR sequencing only if sufficient RNA was available from at least two tumor regions. CDR1 and CDR2 are read off the germline V gene as MNHEY and SVGAGI. For this chain, trimming is 6 bases at the V end and 2 bases at the J end, and the number of junction bases without a gene match is 14. Including cysteine and phenylalanine, the CDR3 has 18 amino acids. Here the CDR3 DNA is all that survives: 54 bases in frame from base 1.

Material: PBMCs, obtained at follow-up. This sequence originates from a male donor with early-stage non-small cell lung cancer. Recombination connected TRBV6-5 to TRBJ2-7, and 12 junctional nucleotides match TRBD2. The DNA reads as follows: TGTGCCAGCAGCAACACTCCGCTCACTAGCGGGGGGCCCTACGAGCAGTACTTC. Its translation reads: CASSNTPLTSGGPYEQYF.